This T cell receptor beta chain stems from a study of blood T cells in healthy people across ages (dated by TCRdb to 2015 to 2017). With respect to the entire study: Template switching captured roughly one uniquely barcoded TCR beta cDNA molecule per two T cells in model experiments. To avoid experimental bias, donors of different ages were spread randomly across the sequencing lanes. The study analyzed two additional independent replicas of 1 million unique cDNA reads from the same blood draw for two donors, one aged 18 to 30 and one aged 80 or older. The donors were split into four age groups: young (average about 16 years), middle-aged (about 40), aged (approximately 59) and long-lived (approximately 80). To track age-related changes in TCR beta repertoire diversity, the study relied on deep sequencing normalized with unique cDNA molecular identifiers.

This clonotype was seen ten or more times. Its specific antigen is unknown. No much larger clonotype is one base removed from it; base qualities were not supplied. The paper as a whole reports these results and caveats: Because profiling used bulk unsorted PBMCs, naive and antigen-experienced compartments could not be compared conclusively. Compared with the aged group, the long-lived group had more naive CD4+ T cells, fewer expanded clones and increased TCR diversity, a pattern suggesting age selection. A strong correlation was found between observed TCR beta diversity and the percentage of naive T cells measured by flow cytometry. As age increased, observed TCR beta diversity per million T cells dropped in a roughly linear way, and a significant reduction was already evident by age 40. Because donor CMV infection status was unknown, age-related changes in expanded clonotypes were potentially confounded. Total diversity estimates from one million sequenced T cells were considered lower bounds and underestimates.

Donors were around 37 systemically healthy Caucasian individuals from Russia aged 6 to 90 years. Roughly 10 milliliters of peripheral blood were drawn from each donor into EDTA-treated Vacutainer tubes. PBMCs were isolated by Ficoll-Paque density-gradient centrifugation, with at least 7 million obtained per sample. Total RNA, at least 5 micrograms per sample, was extracted from PBMCs with Trizol reagent. Naive CD45RAhigh/CD27high T cell percentages were measured by flow cytometry on a PBMC aliquot from every donor. Library creation used 5' RACE. Sequenced using an Illumina HiSeq 2500. A second PCR of roughly 6 to 11 cycles was run with a J-beta primer mix and a sample-barcoded 5' primer. Each TCR beta cDNA molecule received a unique molecular identifier from a template-switch 5' adaptor carrying 12 random nucleotides. Each sample yielded at least 3 million CDR3-containing paired-end reads. First-strand cDNA synthesis was performed from all RNA using the Mint cDNA synthesis kit, with priming by a TRBC-specific oligonucleotide. Following uracil-DNA glycosylase treatment, all cDNA underwent a first 18-cycle PCR with the universal primers M1SS and BC2_uni_R. Under the source paper's analysis protocol: For normalization, 1 million high-quality reads, each with a distinct molecular identifier, were randomly selected from each sample. Instead of being binned into consensus sequences, reads that shared molecular identifiers were thrown out. MiTCR, with a Q25 quality threshold and the strictest error-elimination algorithm, was used for CDR3 identification, clonotype clustering and error correction. A nonparametric unseen species model using Euler transformation provided a lower-bound estimate of total TCR beta diversity. TCRdb handled the public reads itself, with Q25 trimming in fastp and clone calling in MiXCR, and kept productive beta chains. Every distinct CDR3 protein forms one entry, paired with its most common genes and DNA. These V and J calls derive from TCRdb rather than the authors' analysis. The sample records about 650,000 distinct CDR3 sequences, about 51% of which are singletons. The leading ten clones occupy 13% of the sample.

V loses 4 bases of germline sequence and J loses 0 bases, and the interval between the two ends is 7 bases. The CDR3 numbers 15 residues from cysteine through phenylalanine. The only DNA kept is the CDR3, 45 bases in frame from the first base. CDR1 and CDR2 were assigned from the germline V gene as MDHEN and SYDVKM. This chain is built from TRBV28 and TRBJ2-6; no D gene call is confident. Specimen: blood. This clonotype originated in a woman older than 75 in good health. CDR3 sequence: CASSSVRSGANVLTF. The sequenced DNA is TGTGCCAGCAGTTCCGTGCGCTCTGGGGCCAACGTCCTGACTTTC.